The 27 T cell receptor beta chains below were found in one sample sequenced in a study of OX40 agonist ivuxolimab in advanced cancers. TCRdb's table, derived via immunoSEQ multiplex PCR, lists solely in-frame clones and lacks some. The sample lists 55,000 or so clones, roughly 86% seen once, with about 7% in the top ten. The specimen comprised CD4+ or CD8+ T cells sorted from blood, sampled in a trial of the OX40 agonist ivuxolimab. The receptors stem from an adult with an advanced solid tumor such as melanoma, head and neck, liver or kidney cancer.

The chain uses TRBV7-9 and TRBJ1-1, with no clear D. V lost 8 bases, J lost 3 bases, and 19 bases lay in between. This CDR3 comprises 15 residues. The germline V gene has CDR1 SEHNR and CDR2 FQNEAQ (reference sequence). The chain's CDR3 is CASAHMTTGDTEAFF. The CDR3 bases are TGTGCCAGCGCCCATATGACAACCGGGGACACTGAAGCTTTCTTT. Filled out from reference TRBV7-9 and TRBJ1-1, the complete variable domain reads DTGVSQNPRHKITKRGQNVTFRCDPISEHNRLYWYRQTLGQGPEFLTYFQNEAQLEKSRLLSDRFSAERPKGSFSTLEIQRTEQGDSAMYLCASAHMTTGDTEAFFGQGTRLTVV.

The chain uses TRBV9 and TRBJ2-2; a possible D gene is TRBD2 (6 bases). CDR3 length: 15 residues. Germline-derived CDR1 and CDR2 are SGDLS and YYNGEE. V was pared by 0 bases and J by 8 bases, with 14 bases between. This CDR3 reads CASSVAGGPSGELFF. Written as DNA, the CDR3 is TGTGCCAGCAGCGTAGCAGGAGGGCCAAGTGGGGAGCTGTTTTTT. The full variable domain, with the rest looked up from reference TRBV9 and TRBJ2-2, is DSGVTQTPKHLITATGQRVTLRCSPRSGDLSVYWYQQSLDQGLQFLIQYYNGEERAKGNILERFSAQQFPDLHSELNLSSLELGDSALYFCASSVAGGPSGELFFGEGSRLTVL.

The chain has TRBV5-1 and TRBJ2-7; 7 bases are shared with TRBD1. Germline assignment: CDR1 SGHRS and CDR2 YFSETQ. This CDR3 region has 14 residues. J gave up 3 bases and V 1 base, and 4 bases lay outside the gene matches. CDR3 sequence (DNA): TGCGCCAGCAGCTTGAAGGGGGCCCTCTACGAGCAGTACTTC. It is translated as CASSLKGALYEQYF. Full variable domain (rest looked up from reference TRBV5-1 and TRBJ2-7): KAGVTQTPRYLIKTRGQQVTLSCSPISGHRSVSWYQQTPGQGLQFLFEYFSETQRNKGNFPGRFSGRQFSNSRSEMNVSTLELGDSALYLCASSLKGALYEQYFGPGTRLTVT.

The chain joins TRBV10-2 to TRBJ2-1, with 11 bases matching TRBD2. This CDR3 contains 14 residues. Germline V gene sequence: CDR1 WSHSY, CDR2 SAAADI. J lost 9 bases, V lost 4 bases, and 5 bases had no gene match. The CDR3 here is CASSVAGGPSEQFF. Written as DNA, the CDR3 is TGCGCCAGCAGTGTAGCGGGAGGGCCGAGTGAGCAGTTCTTC.

The sample holds one count of this clone. The chain uses TRBV14 and TRBJ1-4; D gene ambiguous. The CDR3 covers 15 residues. Deletions cut 4 bases from V and 0 bases from J, with 9 bases between. Germline V gene data show CDR1 as SGHDN and CDR2 as FVKESK. CDR3 sequence (DNA): TGTGCCAGCAGCCCCCGGGCCTCAACTAATGAAAAACTGTTTTTT. Encoded protein: CASSPRASTNEKLFF. The full variable domain, in which reference TRBV14 and TRBJ1-4 provide the parts outside the CDR3, is EAGVTQFPSHSVIEKGQTVTLRCDPISGHDNLYWYRRVMGKEIKFLLHFVKESKQDESGMPNNRFLAERTGGTYSTLKVQPAELEDSGVYFCASSPRASTNEKLFFGSGTQLSVL.

The CDR3 nucleotides are TGTGCCAGTAGACCCCTTGGGGGTCGGTACACTGAAGCTTTCTTT. The encoded protein is CASRPLGGRYTEAFF. The chain recombines TRBV19 with TRBJ1-1; D perhaps matches TRBD1 (5 bases). The ends were cut back, 6 bases at V and 3 bases at J, with 17 bases in the middle. Per the germline V gene, CDR1 is LNHDA and CDR2 is SQIVND (reference sequence). The CDR3 has 15 amino acids.

This chain uses TRBV9 with TRBJ2-3, with 10 bases matching TRBD2. CDR1 and CDR2 (germline): SGDLS, YYNGEE. V dropped 2 bases and J dropped 4; count of bases not matched to a gene: 7. This CDR3 has 16 residues. The CDR3 DNA reads as TGTGCCAGCAGCGTCGAAGCGGGAGGGCCCGCAGATACGCAGTATTTT. As protein: CASSVEAGGPADTQYF.

The chain employs TRBV5-1 and TRBJ1-1; D is undetermined. The CDR3 runs 12 residues. The V gene's germline CDR1 is SGHRS and CDR2 YFSETQ. V was clipped by 2 bases and J by 1 base, with 3 bases between them. In DNA form, the CDR3 reads TGCGCCAGCAGCTTTGAGAACACTGAAGCTTTCTTT. This codes for CASSFENTEAFF.

This chain uses TRBV16 with TRBJ1-5, with D uncertain. The V and J ends lost 0 bases and 1 base respectively, with 7 bases between them. There are 15 residues in the CDR3. Per germline, CDR1 KGHSY and CDR2 FQNENV. The CDR3, as DNA: TGTGCCAGCAGCCAATCGGGCAACAGCAATCAGCCCCAGCATTTT. Its protein product is CASSQSGNSNQPQHF. Full variable domain (remainder filled in from reference TRBV16 and TRBJ1-5): GEEVAQTPKHLVRGEGQKAKLYCAPIKGHSYVFWYQQVLKNEFKFLISFQNENVFDETGMPKERFSAKCLPNSPCSLEIQATKLEDSAVYFCASSQSGNSNQPQHFGDGTRLSIL.

This chain uses TRBV7-2 with TRBJ2-7, with 9 bases aligning to TRBD2. V was pared by 8 bases and J by 0 bases, with 11 bases of the junction left unmatched. The CDR3 loop spans 16 amino acids. Per germline, CDR1 SGHTA and CDR2 FQGNSA. The CDR3 nucleotides are TGTGCCAGCGCCTCAGCGGGAGGCGGCCTCTCCTACGAGCAGTACTTC. Protein product: CASASAGGGLSYEQYF.

This clone was observed once. The chain carries TRBV11-3 and TRBJ2-1; 10 bases map to TRBD2. The germline CDR1 and CDR2 sequences are SGHNT and YENEEA. The J segment lost 6 bases and the V segment lost 3 bases, leaving 5 bases of the junction unmatched. The CDR3 is 15 amino acids. The CDR3 nucleotides read TGTGCCAGCAGCTTGAGCGGGAGGGCTGTCAATGAGCAGTTCTTC. Residues: CASSLSGRAVNEQFF.

This clone was picked up one time. The chain carries TRBV6-6 and TRBJ2-1, with 9 bases that match TRBD1. The CDR3 is made up of 14 amino acids. The J segment lost 9 bases and the V segment lost 4 bases, leaving 7 bases of the junction unmatched. Germline V gene lookup returns CDR1 MNHNY and CDR2 SVGAGI (reference sequence). The CDR3 is CASSFGTGNGEQFF. The DNA of the CDR3 is TGTGCCAGCAGTTTCGGGACAGGGAACGGTGAGCAGTTCTTC.

This chain links TRBV5-4 with TRBJ2-1; D gene unclear. V was cut by 4 bases and J by 7 bases, with 21 bases left in between. This CDR3 is 16 amino acids long. Germline CDR1 and CDR2: SGHNT and YYREEE (reference sequence). The CDR3 bases are TGTGCCAGCAGCGCTACCCCCGGCCTGAAAGGGAATGAGCAGTTCTTC. This sequence encodes CASSATPGLKGNEQFF.

This clone was seen just once. The J gene is TRBJ2-5, the V gene TRBV7-2, with TRBD1 identical over 9 bases. CDR1 and CDR2 from the germline V gene are SGHTA and FQGNSA. With V trimmed by 5 bases and J by 5 bases, 9 bases remained unmatched. The CDR3 has 15 residues. This chain's CDR3 is CASSQPGQGRETQYF. In nucleotides, the CDR3 is TGTGCCAGCAGCCAGCCGGGACAGGGTAGGGAGACCCAGTACTTC.

This chain links TRBV5-1 with TRBJ2-3; 7 bases match TRBD2. Germline V lookup: CDR1 SGHRS, CDR2 YFSETQ. V dropped 2 bases and J dropped 0; count of bases not matched to a gene: 6. The CDR3 totals 16 residues. CDR3 DNA: TGCGCCAGCAGCTTACCTAGCGGTTCTAGCACAGATACGCAGTATTTT. Its protein is CASSLPSGSSTDTQYF.

The rearrangement uses TRBV14 and TRBJ1-2; D is unclear. Germline-derived CDR1 and CDR2 are SGHDN and FVKESK. The V gene lost 4 bases and the J gene lost 2 bases, with 8 bases spanning the gap. This CDR3 is built from 13 residues. The chain's CDR3 is CASSPGWNYGYTF. CDR3 bases: TGTGCCAGCAGCCCGGGGTGGAACTATGGCTACACCTTC.

The CDR3 loop reads CASSEGGYSYYNYGYTF. As DNA, the CDR3 is TGTGCCAGCAGTGAAGGGGGGTACAGCTATTATAACTATGGCTACACCTTC. The chain joins TRBV2 to TRBJ1-2, with D perhaps TRBD1 (5 bases). The CDR3 is 17 amino acids. Germline CDR1 SNHLY, CDR2 FYNNEI. V was cut by 1 base and J by 1 base, with 16 bases left in between. Together with reference TRBV2 and TRBJ1-2, the CDR3 gives the full variable domain: EPEVTQTPSHQVTQMGQEVILRCVPISNHLYFYWYRQILGQKVEFLVSFYNNEISEKSEIFDDQFSVERPDGSNFTLKIRSTKLEDSAMYFCASSEGGYSYYNYGYTFGSGTRLTVV.

The chain carries TRBV7-2 and TRBJ2-7; 11 bases match TRBD2. In germline, CDR1 is SGHTA, CDR2 FQGNSA. Trimming took 3 bases from V and 2 from J; bases not matched to a gene: 0. This CDR3 has 14 amino acids. In DNA form, the CDR3 reads TGTGCCAGCAGCTTGACTAGCGGGGCCTACGAGCAGTACTTC. This sequence encodes CASSLTSGAYEQYF.

This clone has more than one count but fewer than ten. V and J are TRBV30 and TRBJ2-5; D is uncertain. The CDR3 covers 13 residues. The V end was cut by 2 bases, the J end by 7 bases, with 14 bases between. Germline CDR1 is GTSNPN and CDR2 is SVGIG (reference sequence). The CDR3 here is CAWSIDPRGTQYF. The CDR3, as DNA: TGTGCCTGGAGTATCGACCCGAGAGGGACCCAGTACTTC.

This clone was detected only once. The chain links TRBV7-9 to TRBJ2-2; 15 bases align to TRBD2. Germline V gene data show CDR1 as SEHNR and CDR2 as FQNEAQ (reference sequence). This CDR3 is 19 amino acids long. V shed 3 bases, J shed 4 bases, and the junction held 9 bases outside the gene matches. The CDR3 loop is CASSFGLAGGPSSTGELFF. Here the CDR3 DNA reads TGTGCCAGCAGCTTCGGACTAGCGGGAGGGCCTTCGAGCACCGGGGAGCTGTTTTTT.

Only one count was recorded for this clone. The chain joins TRBV28 to TRBJ1-2; TRBD1 matches 8 bases. The J segment lost 7 bases and the V segment lost 7 bases, leaving 5 bases of the junction unmatched. Germline CDR1 reads MDHEN; CDR2 reads SYDVKM. This CDR3 spans 12 amino acids. CDR3 amino acids: CASIQGARGYTF. The CDR3 bases are TGTGCCAGCATCCAGGGGGCGCGTGGCTACACCTTC.

The V and J genes are TRBV5-1 and TRBJ2-7; D not resolved. CDR3 size: 16 residues. V gave up 0 bases and J gave up 2 bases, with 15 bases separating them. Per the germline V gene, CDR1 is SGHRS and CDR2 is YFSETQ. The CDR3 protein is CASSLGLTTPTYEQYF. In nucleotides, the CDR3 is TGCGCCAGCAGCTTGGGGCTTACGACTCCCACCTACGAGCAGTACTTC. Full variable domain (remainder filled in from reference TRBV5-1 and TRBJ2-7): KAGVTQTPRYLIKTRGQQVTLSCSPISGHRSVSWYQQTPGQGLQFLFEYFSETQRNKGNFPGRFSGRQFSNSRSEMNVSTLELGDSALYLCASSLGLTTPTYEQYFGPGTRLTVT.

The chain carries TRBV6-1 and TRBJ2-3, with 9 nucleotides matching TRBD2. Trimming took 4 bases from V and 3 from J; bases not matched to a gene: 11. Germline lookup yields CDR1 MNHNS and CDR2 SASEGT. The CDR3 is 17 residues long. CDR3 bases: TGTGCCAGCAGTGTCCGGACTAGCGAGAAACGAACAGATACGCAGTATTTT. Its translation: CASSVRTSEKRTDTQYF.

This clone was seen once. The chain combines TRBV9 with TRBJ2-5; TRBD2 matches 13 bases. The CDR3 runs 17 residues. V lost 0 bases to trimming and J lost 1 base; unmatched junction nucleotides: 3. Germline assignment: CDR1 SGDLS and CDR2 YYNGEE. CDR3 residues: CASSVVGLAGPQETQYF. For the CDR3, the DNA is TGTGCCAGCAGCGTAGTGGGACTAGCGGGACCCCAAGAGACCCAGTACTTC. Full variable domain (rest looked up from reference TRBV9 and TRBJ2-5): DSGVTQTPKHLITATGQRVTLRCSPRSGDLSVYWYQQSLDQGLQFLIQYYNGEERAKGNILERFSAQQFPDLHSELNLSSLELGDSALYFCASSVVGLAGPQETQYFGPGTRLLVL.

The chain has TRBV5-4 and TRBJ1-2; a possible D gene is TRBD1 (6 bases). Germline V gives CDR1 SGHNT, CDR2 YYREEE (reference sequence). V shed 1 base and J shed 5 bases, with 15 bases lying between them. This CDR3 is 15 amino acids long. The CDR3 here is CASSLNPTGNYGYTF. For the CDR3, the DNA is TGTGCCAGCAGCTTGAATCCGACAGGCAATTATGGCTACACCTTC.

The CDR3 sequence is CASGLGGFNTEAFF. Written as DNA, the CDR3 is TGTGCTAGTGGGCTCGGGGGTTTTAACACTGAAGCTTTCTTT. The V call is TRBV12-5, the J call TRBJ1-1; tentative D call: TRBD1 (5 bases). V was trimmed by 6 bases and J by 2 bases, leaving 13 bases between them. CDR1 and CDR2 (germline): LGHNT, FRNRAP. The CDR3 is made up of 14 amino acids.

Points on this clone: In the same sample, other DNA sequences code for this CDR3. The genes are TRBV7-3 and TRBJ2-1; 11 bases match TRBD2. The CDR3 extends over 15 amino acids. With V trimmed by 2 bases and J by 3 bases, 0 bases remained unmatched. Germline V gene data show CDR1 as SGHTA and CDR2 as FQGTGA. CDR3: CASSLGLAGYNEQFF. CDR3 nucleotide sequence: TGTGCCAGCAGCTTAGGACTAGCGGGCTACAATGAGCAGTTCTTC.